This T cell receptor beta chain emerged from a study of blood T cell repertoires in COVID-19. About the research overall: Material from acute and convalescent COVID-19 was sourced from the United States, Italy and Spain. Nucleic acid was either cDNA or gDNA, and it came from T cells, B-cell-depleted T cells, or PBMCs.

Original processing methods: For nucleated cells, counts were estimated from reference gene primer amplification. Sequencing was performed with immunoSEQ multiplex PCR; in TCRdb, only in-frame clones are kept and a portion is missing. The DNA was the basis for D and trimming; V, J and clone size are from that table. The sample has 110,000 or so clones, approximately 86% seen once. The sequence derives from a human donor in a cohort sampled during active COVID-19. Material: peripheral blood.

The CDR3 reads CSISPETGGGEQYF. For the CDR3, the DNA is TGCAGCATTTCCCCCGAGACAGGGGGCGGAGAGCAGTACTTC. This chain joins TRBV29-1 and TRBJ2-7; TRBD1 agrees at 10 bases. Per germline, CDR1 SQVTM and CDR2 ANQGSEA. After removal of 8 bases from V and 7 bases from J, the junction contained 14 bases not matched to a gene. This CDR3 has 14 amino acids.